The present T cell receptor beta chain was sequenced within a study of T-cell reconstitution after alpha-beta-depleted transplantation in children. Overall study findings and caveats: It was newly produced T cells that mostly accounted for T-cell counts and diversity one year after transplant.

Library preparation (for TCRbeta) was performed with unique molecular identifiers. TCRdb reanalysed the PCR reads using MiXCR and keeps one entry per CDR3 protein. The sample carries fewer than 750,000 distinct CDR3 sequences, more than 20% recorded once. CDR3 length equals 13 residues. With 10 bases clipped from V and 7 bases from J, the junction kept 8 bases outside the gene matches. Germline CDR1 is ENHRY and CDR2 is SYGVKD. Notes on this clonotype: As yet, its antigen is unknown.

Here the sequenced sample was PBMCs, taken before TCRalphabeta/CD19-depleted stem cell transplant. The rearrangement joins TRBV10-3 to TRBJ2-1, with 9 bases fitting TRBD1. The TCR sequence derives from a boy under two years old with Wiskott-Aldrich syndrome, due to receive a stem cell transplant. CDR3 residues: CATGTGLGNEQFF. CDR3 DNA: TGTGCCACGGGGACAGGGCTGGGAAATGAGCAGTTCTTC.